This record looks at one TCR beta chain sequence and its context. Its antigen remains undetermined. No much larger clone is present one base from it, and per-base qualities are unavailable. V ends up 2 bases short and J 1 base short, with an unmatched junction base count of 4. The CDR3 numbers 15 residues from cysteine through phenylalanine. Here the CDR3 DNA is all that survives: 45 bases in frame from base 1. These data belong to a study of blood T cell repertoires in COVID-19 (dated by TCRdb to about 2020). About the investigation overall: Samples covering the acute and convalescent phases of COVID-19 were provided by collaborators in the United States, Italy and Spain. Subjects who had been exposed to COVID-19, were actively infected with it, or had recovered from it provided the deeply sampled blood TCRbeta repertoires that made up the dataset. The prospective study material was composed of cDNA or gDNA derived from T cells, B-cell-depleted T cells, or PBMCs. HLA class I and class II types, where available, came from metadata supplied by the sample provider rather than from assay-based typing. The repertoires were released in a freely available public database intended as a resource for research on the immune response to SARS-CoV-2. Nearly every sample came with metadata listing a de-identified subject ID, COVID-19 status, age in years and sex. The samples were drawn from two sources: the first 160 participants of the ongoing ImmuneRACE study, and 1,000 to 1,500 subjects contributed by 6 global collaborators. Study-wide findings and limitations: The quantity of clinical and demographic metadata differed by source and by participant and was supplied without curation.

TCRbeta CDR3 regions were amplified from genomic DNA using the immunoSEQ Assay, a bias-controlled multiplex PCR. The paper's data handling went like this. The number of nucleated cells in each sample was estimated from the amplification of reference gene primers within the assay. To quantify the absolute abundance of each unique TCRbeta CDR3 rearrangement, sequence reads were collapsed and filtered. Productive Simpson clonality was computed per sample as the square root of Simpson's diversity index over productive rearrangements. TCRdb retrieved this table from immuneACCESS and kept in-frame rearrangements only. Not all clones are present; in checked studies, unresolved V genes account for under half, and no reason is known for the remainder. That table gives V, J and clone size, and the DNA gave D and trimming. The sample records hundreds of thousands of clones, around 87% of which are singletons. The top ten clones comprise roughly 1.7% of the sample.

Participants in the prospective study were aged about 18 to 89 years, lived in approximately 26 United States geographic areas, and enrolled through a virtual design. In the prospective study, participants were assigned to cohorts based on the clinical history participants reported in a screening survey and a study questionnaire. Recovered participants in ImmuneRACE Cohort 3 were defined by two consecutive negative NP/OP PCR tests, clearance by a healthcare professional, or resolution of symptoms. Each participant in the prospective study had whole blood, serum and a nasopharyngeal or oropharyngeal swab collected by mobile phlebotomists. Participants in the prospective study had the option to provide additional blood draws and questionnaires over a roughly two-month period. Before DNA extraction, blood samples from the prospective study were shipped at room temperature or frozen.

Sequencing input: PBMCs or T cells enriched from blood (not recorded which). Recombination connected TRBV23-1 to TRBJ1-1; TRBD1 matches 7 bases in the middle. TRBV23-1 has ORF status, its function being uncertain. This receptor was identified in a woman in her 50s who had recovered from COVID-19. In nucleotides, the sequence is TGCGCCAGCAGTCAAGTAGGGGGCCAGAACACTGAAGCTTTCTTT. It codes for CASSQVGGQNTEAFF.